This is a list of T cell receptor beta chains from one sample in a study of blood T cell repertoires in COVID-19. Method: immunoSEQ multiplex PCR; TCRdb's copy keeps in-frame clones and lacks some. The data contain approximately 100,000 clones, 75% to 90% of them seen just once; the ten biggest clones take up around 5.2%. The sample consisted of peripheral blood. The receptors were sampled from a woman of 80 years or more with active COVID-19. The CDR3 runs from the conserved cysteine through the conserved F or W. Each record gives: J gene, V gene, clone size, D gene, CDR3 protein, CDR3 DNA. A D gene is named only where the DNA matches it firmly. Clone size is not always given. Where it is, it says once, few, many or a class for expanded clones.

TRBJ1-2,TRBV28,NA,TRBD1,CASSFAAGGLALIYGYTF,TGTGCCAGCAGTTTTGCCGCAGGGGGCCTCGCACTTATCTATGGCTACACCTTC
TRBJ1-5,TRBV27,NA,NA,CASRLQDTPTQPQHF,TGTGCCAGCAGGCTGCAGGATACCCCTACTCAGCCCCAGCATTTT
TRBJ2-5,TRBV24-1,NA,TRBD1,CATSDWGQAQETQYF,TGTGCCACCAGTGATTGGGGACAGGCACAAGAGACCCAGTACTTC
TRBJ2-7,TRBV3-1/TRBV3-2,NA,TRBD2,CASSQGGEASGRAPGEQYF,TGTGCCAGCAGCCAAGGGGGTGAGGCTAGCGGGAGGGCCCCCGGAGAGCAGTACTTC
TRBJ1-1,TRBV5-5,NA,NA,CASRSTYEAFF,TGTGCCAGCAGGTCCACCTATGAAGCTTTCTTT
TRBJ1-6,TRBV5-6,NA,TRBD1,CASSLYRGGNSPLHF,TGTGCCAGCAGCTTGTACAGGGGAGGTAATTCACCCCTCCACTTT
TRBJ1-6,TRBV5-6,NA,TRBD1,CASSLPDRGTSPLHF,TGTGCCAGCAGCCTCCCGGACAGGGGTACCTCACCCCTCCACTTT
TRBJ2-6,TRBV29-1,few,NA,CSVEVRDKVRSGANVLTF,TGCAGCGTTGAAGTCAGGGACAAAGTTCGCTCTGGGGCCAACGTCCTGACTTTC
TRBJ2-6,TRBV4-1,few,TRBD2,CASSPLITSGTLSGANVLTF,TGCGCCAGCAGCCCCCTGATTACCAGCGGGACCCTCTCTGGGGCCAACGTCCTGACTTTC
TRBJ2-7,TRBV7-2,NA,TRBD2,CASSPILPGLTSYEQYF,TGTGCCAGCAGCCCAATCCTCCCGGGACTAACCTCCTACGAGCAGTACTTC
TRBJ2-7,TRBV27,NA,TRBD2,CASSPGWASGSYEQYF,TGTGCCAGCAGTCCTGGGTGGGCTAGCGGGAGCTACGAGCAGTACTTC
TRBJ1-5,TRBV19,few,NA,CATSLAHSNQPQHF,TGTGCCACCTCGTTAGCCCATAGCAATCAGCCCCAGCATTTT
TRBJ1-6,TRBV15,NA,TRBD1,CATSRAGQGLGSPLHF,TGTGCCACCAGCAGAGCGGGACAGGGTTTGGGTTCACCCCTCCACTTT
TRBJ2-3,TRBV9,once,NA,CASSVASTDTQYF,TGTGCCAGCAGCGTGGCTAGCACAGATACGCAGTATTTT